These T cell receptor beta chains were read from a single sample in a study of persistence of HIV-infected CD4 T cells. Profiled with immunoSEQ multiplex PCR; TCRdb holds only in-frame clones, not every one. This table has over 60,000 clones, over 60% appearing once. These receptors' targets are unknown. Material: CD4+ T cells sorted from PBMCs after approximately 19-hour stimulation, obtained from a patient who received antiretroviral therapy. The source of these receptors is an adult man with HIV who was CMV-seropositive. Both conserved end residues are part of each CDR3. Fields, in order: V gene, J gene, D gene, clone size, CDR3 protein, CDR3 DNA. A D gene is named only where the DNA matches it firmly. A row's size may be missing; if present it is once, few, many or a size class.

TRBV6-5	TRBJ1-2	.	.	CATQEGLYGYTF	TGTGCCACCCAAGAGGGACTCTATGGCTACACCTTC
TRBV6-5	TRBJ1-5	TRBD1	few	CASRSTGVNQPQHF	TGTGCCAGCAGATCGACAGGGGTTAATCAGCCCCAGCATTTT
TRBV2	TRBJ2-2	.	.	CASHILRDTGELFF	TGTGCCAGCCACATACTCCGGGACACCGGGGAGCTGTTTTTT
TRBV3-1/TRBV3-2	TRBJ2-2	TRBD1	.	CASSQDYGRGRDGELFF	TGTGCCAGCAGCCAAGATTACGGCAGGGGGCGTGACGGGGAGCTGTTTTTT
TRBV7-2	TRBJ1-6	.	.	CASTAGAAYNSPLHF	TGTGCCAGCACCGCGGGGGCGGCTTATAATTCACCCCTCCACTTT
TRBV7-8	TRBJ2-7	.	.	CASSLGGLAPPYEQYF	TGTGCCAGCAGCTTAGGAGGGCTAGCCCCCCCTTACGAGCAGTACTTC
TRBV4-1	TRBJ1-1	.	once	CASSQFNRGRGTEAFF	TGCGCCAGCAGCCAATTTAATAGGGGCCGGGGAACTGAAGCTTTCTTT
TRBV19	TRBJ1-3	.	.	CASSRDRDFGNTIYF	TGTGCCAGTAGTAGGGACCGCGATTTTGGAAACACCATATATTTT
TRBV28	TRBJ1-2	.	few	CASSYTGPFNYGYTF	TGTGCCAGCAGTTACACCGGGCCCTTTAACTATGGCTACACCTTC
TRBV7-9	TRBJ1-1	.	.	CASSPQAGVAEAFF	TGTGCCAGCAGCCCACAGGCGGGGGTCGCTGAAGCTTTCTTT
TRBV19	TRBJ1-6	.	.	CASTAGVYNSPLHF	TGTGCCAGTACCGCCGGGGTCTATAATTCACCCCTCCACTTT
TRBV28	TRBJ1-4	.	.	CASKRDPRTNEKLFF	TGTGCCAGCAAACGGGATCCTCGAACTAATGAAAAACTGTTTTTT
TRBV7-6	TRBJ2-2	.	.	CASSPWGTGELFF	TGTGCCAGCAGCCCGTGGGGCACCGGGGAGCTGTTTTTT
TRBV7-9	TRBJ1-4	.	once	CASSSLTGSSEKLFF	TGTGCCAGCAGCTCTTTGACCGGCAGTAGTGAAAAACTGTTTTTT
TRBV3-1/TRBV3-2	TRBJ2-3	.	.	CASSPGALVGTQYF	TGTGCCAGCAGCCCCGGGGCCCTGGTAGGTACGCAGTATTTT
TRBV5-1	TRBJ2-4	.	.	CASSRGLNQDIQYF	TGCGCCAGCAGCCGGGGACTTAATCAAGACATTCAGTACTTC
TRBV29-1	TRBJ1-2	.	few	CSVEAGIGLPGYTF	TGCAGCGTTGAAGCGGGGATCGGGCTCCCTGGCTACACCTTC
TRBV5-1	TRBJ2-1	.	.	CASSLVGYNEQFF	TGCGCCAGCAGCTTAGTGGGATACAATGAGCAGTTCTTC
TRBV2	TRBJ1-4	TRBD1	few	CASSGQGHEKLFF	TGTGCCAGCAGTGGACAGGGTCATGAAAAACTGTTTTTT
TRBV7-9	TRBJ2-2	.	.	CASSLGRITGYDTGELFF	TGTGCCAGCAGCCTAGGGCGGATTACAGGGTACGACACCGGGGAGCTGTTTTTT
TRBV18	TRBJ2-6	.	few	CASSPGPVKGANVLTF	TGTGCCAGCTCACCGGGGCCCGTGAAAGGGGCCAACGTCCTGACTTTC
TRBV5-1	TRBJ1-1	.	.	CASHRGSPENTEAFF	TGCGCCAGCCACCGAGGTTCGCCCGAAAACACTGAAGCTTTCTTT
TRBV28	TRBJ1-5	.	few	CASSPSLGNQPQHF	TGTGCCAGCAGTCCTTCGTTGGGGAATCAGCCCCAGCATTTT
TRBV28	TRBJ1-6	TRBD1	.	CASSTGQGVLSLHF	TGTGCCAGCAGCACGGGACAGGGGGTTTTGTCCCTCCACTTT
TRBV3-1/TRBV3-2	TRBJ2-3	TRBD2	once	CASSQAVIAGGKADTQYF	TGTGCCAGCAGCCAAGCTGTAATAGCGGGGGGGAAGGCAGATACGCAGTATTTT
TRBV19	TRBJ2-7	.	.	CASSPSGYEQYF	TGTGCCAGTAGTCCCTCGGGCTACGAGCAGTACTTC
TRBV3-1/TRBV3-2	TRBJ2-7	.	.	CASSLRRNEQYF	TGTGCCAGCAGCCTTCGACGTAACGAGCAGTACTTC
TRBV20-1	TRBJ2-1	TRBD2	.	CSARAGGSQFF	TGCAGTGCTAGAGCGGGGGGGTCGCAGTTCTTC
TRBV9	TRBJ2-5	.	.	CASSVLSVQGETQYF	TGTGCCAGCAGCGTACTGTCAGTACAAGGAGAGACCCAGTACTTC
TRBV6-6	TRBJ1-2	.	.	CASSYSTWQGNGYTF	TGTGCCAGCAGTTACTCGACCTGGCAGGGTAATGGCTACACCTTC
TRBV5-1	TRBJ2-2	TRBD2	.	CASSPRLAGLTGELFF	TGCGCCAGCAGCCCCCGACTAGCGGGGCTCACCGGGGAGCTGTTTTTT
TRBV6-2/TRBV6-3	TRBJ2-7	.	.	CASSPLGPSSYEQYF	TGTGCCAGCAGCCCACTAGGGCCGAGCTCCTACGAGCAGTACTTC
TRBV18	TRBJ1-2	.	.	CASSKSYGYTF	TGTGCCAGCTCGAAGAGTTATGGCTACACCTTC
TRBV19	TRBJ1-2	TRBD1	.	CASSRDRDYGYTF	TGTGCCAGTAGCAGGGACAGGGACTATGGCTACACCTTC
TRBV28	TRBJ2-3	TRBD1	.	CASRDRDRPTDTQYF	TGTGCCAGCAGGGACCGGGACAGGCCCACAGATACGCAGTATTTT
TRBV25-1	TRBJ2-7	TRBD1	few	CASSGAGGDEQYF	TGTGCCAGCAGTGGGGCAGGGGGCGACGAGCAGTACTTC
TRBV5-8	TRBJ1-2	.	few	CASSSRDGYGYTF	TGTGCCAGCAGCTCCAGGGACGGCTATGGCTACACCTTC
TRBV24-1	TRBJ2-3	.	.	CATSGQSGHTQYF	TGTGCCACCAGTGGACAGTCCGGCCATACGCAGTATTTT
TRBV19	TRBJ2-3	.	.	CASSTGTDTQYF	TGTGCCAGTAGTACAGGCACAGATACGCAGTATTTT
TRBV13	TRBJ2-1	TRBD2	.	CASSNGGNNEQFF	TGTGCCAGCAGTAACGGGGGGAACAATGAGCAGTTCTTC
TRBV5-1	TRBJ1-4	TRBD1	.	CASSPGQLATNEKLFF	TGCGCCAGCAGCCCGGGACAGCTTGCAACTAATGAAAAACTGTTTTTT
TRBV21-1	TRBJ2-1	.	once	CASSGYAGTGTGNEQFF	TGTGCCAGCAGCGGTTACGCCGGGACAGGGACGGGGAATGAGCAGTTCTTC
TRBV7-2	TRBJ2-1	TRBD2	.	CASTPIRGVGNEQFF	TGTGCCAGCACGCCCATCCGGGGGGTAGGCAATGAGCAGTTCTTC
TRBV9	TRBJ1-1	TRBD1	.	CASSVTDRANTEAFF	TGTGCCAGCAGCGTGACGGACAGGGCGAACACTGAAGCTTTCTTT